This entry concerns a single T cell receptor (beta chain). Its cognate antigen is unknown. The entry originates in a study of T cell responses to AZD1222 COVID-19 vaccine. Libraries were prepared by immunoSEQ multiplex PCR; TCRdb keeps only in-frame clonotypes and omits some of them. Of fewer than 150,000 clones in the sample, 88% were seen once. Whole-study results and caveats: As reported, nearly half of all spike-specific TCRs target variant regions that are unmutated. All repertoire sampling was performed exclusively after the peak T cell response. Dominant at 160-218 and 743-854, vaccine-associated CD4 TCRs also spanned spike. Of the AZD1222 recipients, only five to seven were seropositive at baseline.

CDR1 is SGHRS and CDR2 is YFSETQ in the germline V gene. V was pared by 1 base and J by 4 bases, with 3 bases between. CDR3 size: 12 residues. The sequence was collected from an adult who received the AZD1222 COVID-19 vaccine. The chain employs TRBV5-1 and TRBJ1-3; D is uncertain. The sequences come from peripheral blood, collected 28 days after the second AZD1222 dose. The CDR3 here is CASSLRGNTIYF. The DNA for the CDR3 is TGCGCCAGCAGCTTGAGGGGAAACACCATATATTTT.